This is a list of T cell receptor beta chains from one sample in a study of T cell responses to AZD1222 COVID-19 vaccine. The assay was immunoSEQ multiplex PCR, and TCRdb's table has in-frame clones only and misses some. The sample yields 180,000 or so clones, 92% seen once. Sequenced here: peripheral blood, sampled 28 days after the second AZD1222 dose. These receptors originate from an adult who received the AZD1222 COVID-19 vaccine. Each CDR3 is given with its conserved first and last residue. Clone size is stated in some rows and not others, as once, few, many or a class when expanded.

>.|TRBV28|TRBJ1-5
CASSPHRDGNQPQHF
>.|TRBV30|TRBJ1-4
CAWSVGDGNNEKLFF
>.|TRBV6-2/TRBV6-3|TRBJ1-1
CASSWGQGGTEAFF
>.|TRBV2|TRBJ1-4
CASSEFVQGAEKLFF
>.|TRBV9|TRBJ2-3
CASSDRGRLADTQYF
>.|TRBV3-1/TRBV3-2|TRBJ2-1
CASSQTLAGGPREQFF
>.|TRBV20-1|TRBJ1-4
CIGQRNEKLFF
>.|TRBV18|TRBJ1-4
CASSAQGSNEKLFF
>.|TRBV2|TRBJ1-6
CASTGREGSPLHF
>once|TRBV9|TRBJ1-5
CASGPLNQPQHF
>.|TRBV6-2/TRBV6-3|TRBJ2-5
CASSYWRGDQETQYF
>.|TRBV2|TRBJ2-1
CASSEPRLRGPTHEQFF
>.|TRBV7-3|TRBJ2-3
CASSLGLAGDTQYF
>once|TRBV28|TRBJ2-4
CASKGAGSNIQYF
>once|TRBV6-5|TRBJ1-1
CASTFGRQNTEAFF
>.|TRBV11-2|TRBJ2-7
CASSPPDGGPSSYEQYF
>once|TRBV27|TRBJ2-2
CASSPPTGMGGGTGELFF
>.|TRBV30|TRBJ2-1
CAWRLAGGNEQFF
>.|TRBV7-3|TRBJ1-5
CASSPGRITRQPQHF
>.|TRBV30|TRBJ2-1
CAWSSGQFNEQFF
>once|TRBV29-1|TRBJ2-3
CSARQGSATDTQYF
>.|TRBV5-1|TRBJ2-3
CASSRDRASTDTQYF
>.|TRBV28|TRBJ1-5
CASTGGLNQPQHF
>.|TRBV25-1|TRBJ2-3
CASSDPLHLRGSDTQYF
>.|TRBV14|TRBJ2-3
CASSRRTSGGAIDTQYF
>.|TRBV15|TRBJ2-1
CATSLSGGSSYNEQFF
>.|TRBV11-3|TRBJ1-1
CASSLSTGGGDTEAFF
>.|TRBV6-5|TRBJ2-7
CASSSPGQGASYEQYF
>.|TRBV5-1|TRBJ2-7
CASSLGLAGIHYEQYF
>.|TRBV6-5|TRBJ2-5
CASQLRPDGRETQYF
>.|TRBV24-1|TRBJ2-2
CATSTGWGNTGELFF
>.|TRBV5-5|TRBJ2-1
CASSLAQGSYNEQFF
>.|TRBV2|TRBJ1-6
CASRVLANSPLHF